This T cell receptor beta chain was sequenced in a study of T cell responses to AZD1222 COVID-19 vaccine. For the study at large: The study pooled second doses at about 4 or about 12 weeks.

To note about this clone: Its antigen is unidentified.

The table came from immunoSEQ multiplex PCR; TCRdb's copy has only in-frame clones and leaves some out. The sample records over 95,000 clones, roughly 91% being singletons. Study conclusions and caveats: Close to half of spike-specific TCRs reportedly recognize unmutated variant regions. Spike as a whole was targeted by vaccine-associated CD4 TCRs, dominant at 160-218 and 743-854.

In germline, CDR1 is MGHRA, CDR2 YSYEKL. CDR3 length: 17 amino acids. V gave up 0 bases and J gave up 0 bases, with 12 bases separating them. This specimen consisted of peripheral blood, obtained on day 0 of AZD1222 vaccination. The J gene is TRBJ1-3, the V gene TRBV4-1; weak D call: TRBD1 (5 bases). The TCR was taken from an adult in good health. The CDR3 bases are TGCGCCAGCAGCCAAGAGCAGGGTTCGAGCTCTGGAAACACCATATATTTT. It is translated as CASSQEQGSSSGNTIYF.